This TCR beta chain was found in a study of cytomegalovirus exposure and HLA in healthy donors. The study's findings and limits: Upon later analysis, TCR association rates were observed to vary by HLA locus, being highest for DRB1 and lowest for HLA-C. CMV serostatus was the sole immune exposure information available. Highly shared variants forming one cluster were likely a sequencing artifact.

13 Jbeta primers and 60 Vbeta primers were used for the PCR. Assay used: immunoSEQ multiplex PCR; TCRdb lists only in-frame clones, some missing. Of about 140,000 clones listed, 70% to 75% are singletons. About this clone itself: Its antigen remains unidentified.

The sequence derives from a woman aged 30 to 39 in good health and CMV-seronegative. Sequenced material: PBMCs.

CDR3 bases: TGTGCCAGCAGCCCGGGACAGGGAGCTTTTGCGTATGGCTACACCTTC. Translation: CASSPGQGAFAYGYTF. The genes are TRBV28 and TRBJ1-2; 9 nucleotides line up with TRBD1. Looked up from germline, CDR1 is MDHEN and CDR2 is SYDVKM. J was trimmed by 5 bases and V by 6 bases; bases with no gene match: 13. The CDR3 runs 16 residues.